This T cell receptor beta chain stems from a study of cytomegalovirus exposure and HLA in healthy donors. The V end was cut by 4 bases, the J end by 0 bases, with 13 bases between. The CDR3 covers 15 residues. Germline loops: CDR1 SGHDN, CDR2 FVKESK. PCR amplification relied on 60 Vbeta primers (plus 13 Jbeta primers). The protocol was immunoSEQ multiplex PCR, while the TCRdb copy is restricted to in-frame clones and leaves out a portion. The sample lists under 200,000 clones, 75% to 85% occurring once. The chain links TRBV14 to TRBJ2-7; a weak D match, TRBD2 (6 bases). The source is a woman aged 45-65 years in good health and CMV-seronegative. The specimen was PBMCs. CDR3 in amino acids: CASSRSGGVSYEQYF. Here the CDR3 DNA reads TGTGCCAGCAGCCGGTCCGGCGGGGTCTCCTACGAGCAGTACTTC.